A single sample is the source of the 22 T cell receptor beta chains below, sequenced in a study of cytomegalovirus exposure and HLA in healthy donors. This PCR relied on a set of 60 Vbeta primers and 13 Jbeta primers. The table came from immunoSEQ multiplex PCR; TCRdb's copy has only in-frame clones and leaves some out. The sample lists over 55,000 clones; less than 85% were seen once. The sample taken for sequencing was PBMCs. These receptors were taken from a woman in her 50s in good health and CMV-seropositive.

The chain joins TRBV19 to TRBJ2-1; 10 bases align to TRBD1. Germline V gene lookup returns CDR1 LNHDA and CDR2 SQIVND (reference sequence). The trim removed 7 bases at V and 7 bases at J, leaving 7 bases unmatched. The CDR3 totals 14 residues. This CDR3 reads CASKGTGENNEQFF. Written as DNA, the CDR3 is TGTGCCAGTAAAGGGACAGGGGAAAATAATGAGCAGTTCTTC.

This sequence joins TRBV5-8 and TRBJ1-6, with D maybe TRBD1 (6 bases). V dropped 4 bases and J dropped 9 bases, with 20 bases sitting between them. Germline CDR1 SGHTS, CDR2 YDEGEE. The CDR3 is 16 residues long. In DNA form, the CDR3 reads TGTGCCAGCAGCCCGAGGGCGGGGGCATCTTCTTCACCCCTCCACTTT. Translating it yields CASSPRAGASSSPLHF. Using reference TRBV5-8 and TRBJ1-6 for the parts outside the CDR3, the full variable domain is EAGVTQSPTHLIKTRGQQATLRCSPISGHTSVYWYQQALGLGLQFLLWYDEGEERNRGNFPPRFSGRQFPNYSSELNVNALELEDSALYLCASSPRAGASSSPLHFGNGTRLTVT.

The CDR3 DNA sequence: TGTGCCAGCAGCTTGGAATTACGTAGTAACAATGAGCAGTTCTTC. Its protein is CASSLELRSNNEQFF. This chain joins TRBV5-8 and TRBJ2-1; D not resolved. The CDR3 has 15 residues. CDR1 and CDR2 from the germline V gene are SGHTS and YDEGEE. V was trimmed by 0 bases and J by 5 bases, leaving 12 bases between them.

CDR3 nucleotides: TGTGCCAGCAGCGTAGGGGGCATAATAGGATACACTGAAGCTTTCTTT. Amino acid sequence: CASSVGGIIGYTEAFF. V and J are TRBV9 and TRBJ1-1; tentative D call: TRBD1 (5 bases). The germline V gene encodes CDR1 SGDLS and CDR2 YYNGEE. The V end lost 0 bases, the J end lost 3 bases, and 15 bases lay between the germline ends. The CDR3 runs 16 residues.

This chain connects TRBV7-6 to TRBJ1-6, with TRBD1 as a possible D gene (5 bases). This CDR3 has 13 residues. V dropped 8 bases and J dropped 4 bases, with 9 bases sitting between them. Germline loops: CDR1 SGHVS, CDR2 FNYEAQ. The CDR3 DNA reads TGTGCCAGCGGTGCAGGGTATAATTCACCCCTCCACTTT. Protein: CASGAGYNSPLHF.

The chain couples TRBV5-3 to TRBJ1-1, with no clear D. TRBV5-3 falls under the ORF class, with uncertain function. Trimming left V 2 bases short and J 3 bases short, with 8 bases between. The CDR3 spans 13 residues. The CDR3 spells CARSFIFHTEAFF. The CDR3 DNA sequence: TGTGCCAGAAGCTTCATTTTTCACACTGAAGCTTTCTTT.

The chain carries TRBV6-5 and TRBJ1-4; TRBD1 aligns across 7 bases. V shed 4 bases and J 3 bases; nucleotides not matched to a gene: 2. This CDR3 has 14 amino acids. Per germline, CDR1 MNHEY and CDR2 SVGAGI. The CDR3 is CASSFGQANEKLFF. CDR3 in DNA: TGTGCCAGCAGTTTTGGACAGGCTAATGAAAAACTGTTTTTT.

The chain carries TRBV19 and TRBJ2-7; D not resolved. Germline lookup yields CDR1 LNHDA and CDR2 SQIVND (reference sequence). Trimming removed 7 bases at V and 0 bases at J, with 16 bases between. The CDR3 is 15 amino acids. The CDR3 nucleotides read TGTGCCAGTACCCCGTCGTACGGTAACTCCTACGAGCAGTACTTC. This gives the protein CASTPSYGNSYEQYF.

This rearrangement joins TRBV10-3 to TRBJ2-7; the D gene is possibly TRBD1 (5 bases). The germline V and J ends were trimmed by 11 bases and 1 base, with 15 bases remaining between them. This CDR3 spans 13 amino acids. Germline CDR1 reads ENHRY; CDR2 reads SYGVKD. The CDR3, as DNA: TGTGCCTTCTCGAGACAGCAGTCCTACGAGCAGTACTTC. The encoded protein is CAFSRQQSYEQYF.

There are a few counts of this clone. This sequence joins TRBV19 and TRBJ2-7; the match to TRBD2 covers 8 bases. Losses at the gene ends were 2 bases for V and 3 bases for J; bases not matched to a gene: 3. CDR1 LNHDA and CDR2 SQIVND come from the germline V gene (reference sequence). The CDR3 has 14 residues. In DNA, the CDR3 is TGTGCCAGTAGTATATCCCTAGCGGGCTACGAGCAGTACTTC. It codes for CASSISLAGYEQYF.

The chain couples TRBV28 to TRBJ1-3, with a tentative D call TRBD1 (5 bases). Germline CDR1 is MDHEN and CDR2 is SYDVKM. Trimming cost V 5 bases and J 2 bases, with 25 bases left between them. The CDR3 has 19 residues. CDR3 sequence: CASSIRQSMGLYTGNTIYF. CDR3 DNA sequence: TGTGCCAGCAGTATTCGACAGTCTATGGGTCTATACACTGGAAACACCATATATTTT.

In its sample, this clone ranks as medium-sized. The chain uses TRBV5-5 and TRBJ1-5, with D unclear. Germline V gene lookup returns CDR1 SGHKS and CDR2 YYEKEE (reference sequence). Trimming took 2 bases from V and 6 from J, leaving 12 bases between them. This CDR3 is 14 amino acids long. CDR3 region: CASSFFLVGQPQHF. In DNA form, the CDR3 reads TGTGCCAGCAGCTTCTTTTTAGTTGGTCAGCCCCAGCATTTT.

This chain uses TRBV27 with TRBJ2-7, with 8 nucleotides matching TRBD1. The CDR3 is 16 residues long. V dropped 2 bases and J dropped 3; count of bases not matched to a gene: 9. The germline CDR1 and CDR2 sequences are MNHEY and SMNVEV (reference sequence). As DNA, the CDR3 is TGTGCCAGCAGTTTAGACGAGCCTGGACAGGGCTACGAGCAGTACTTC. This sequence encodes CASSLDEPGQGYEQYF.

This clone has only a few counts. The chain has TRBV4-1 and TRBJ2-1; 8 bases are shared with TRBD2. Trimming at V came to 0 bases and at J to 7 bases, leaving 8 bases not matched to a gene. Germline V lookup: CDR1 MGHRA, CDR2 YSYEKL. This CDR3 region has 16 residues. CDR3 region: CASSQDNSGRANEQFF. CDR3 coding DNA: TGCGCCAGCAGCCAAGATAACAGCGGGAGAGCAAATGAGCAGTTCTTC.

This clone has just a few counts. CDR3 in DNA: TGTGCCTGGGACCGGGACAGGGTAAGACAGCCCCAGCATTTT. This translates into CAWDRDRVRQPQHF. This chain connects TRBV30 to TRBJ1-5; 9 positions agree with TRBD1. The CDR3 has 14 residues. V trimming: 5 bases; J trimming: 7 bases; junction bases outside the gene matches: 9. Per germline, CDR1 GTSNPN and CDR2 SVGIG (reference sequence).

The genes are TRBV29-1 and TRBJ1-2; possibly TRBD1 for D (6 bases). The CDR3 is 16 residues long. The germline CDR1 and CDR2 sequences are SQVTM and ANQGSEA. Deletions cut 0 bases from V and 4 bases from J, with 18 bases between. The CDR3 sequence: CSVEESRGGDGYGYTF. The CDR3 DNA is TGCAGCGTTGAAGAATCGAGGGGGGGGGACGGCTATGGCTACACCTTC. Full variable domain (outside the CDR3, taken from reference TRBV29-1 and TRBJ1-2): SAVISQKPSRDICQRGTSLTIQCQVDSQVTMMFWYRQQPGQSLTLIATANQGSEATYESGFVIDKFPISRPNLTFSTLTVSNMSPEDSSIYLCSVEESRGGDGYGYTFGSGTRLTVV.

The rearrangement uses TRBV6-1 and TRBJ2-7, with a weak D call TRBD1 (5 bases). Germline loops: CDR1 MNHNS, CDR2 SASEGT. The CDR3 is 16 amino acids. V was trimmed by 2 bases and J by 0 bases, leaving 14 bases between them. The CDR3 sequence is CASSESISGYSYEQYF. CDR3 in DNA: TGTGCCAGCAGTGAATCTATATCAGGGTACTCCTACGAGCAGTACTTC.

There are a few counts of this clone. This chain joins TRBV5-1 and TRBJ2-1; 11 bases map to TRBD2. This CDR3 is 15 amino acids long. V gave up 4 bases and J gave up 9 bases; unmatched junction bases: 9. Germline lookup yields CDR1 SGHRS and CDR2 YFSETQ. CDR3 bases: TGCGCCAGCAGCCCCCTAGCGGGGGGCATGGGTGAGCAGTTCTTC. Residues: CASSPLAGGMGEQFF.

The gene calls are TRBV19 and TRBJ1-6; a weak D match, TRBD1 (5 bases). The CDR3 is made up of 15 amino acids. Between the trimmed V and J ends, which lost 3 bases and 7 bases, there was a span of 13 bases. Germline V gene data show CDR1 as LNHDA and CDR2 as SQIVND (reference sequence). The CDR3 DNA reads as TGTGCCAGTAGTATGGGACCGGGAGGGAATTCACCCCTCCACTTT. As protein: CASSMGPGGNSPLHF. Full variable domain (remainder filled in from reference TRBV19 and TRBJ1-6): DGGITQSPKYLFRKEGQNVTLSCEQNLNHDAMYWYRQDPGQGLRLIYYSQIVNDFQKGDIAEGYSVSREKKESFPLTVTSAQKNPTAFYLCASSMGPGGNSPLHFGNGTRLTVT.

This clone was picked up a small number of times. The chain links TRBV9 to TRBJ1-6, with 7 bases aligning to TRBD1. CDR1 and CDR2 from the germline V gene are SGDLS and YYNGEE. This CDR3 is built from 17 residues. V trimming: 1 base; J trimming: 9 bases; junction bases outside the gene matches: 13. CDR3 in DNA: TGTGCCAGCAGCGTAATGGAGGGGGCATCGAATTCTTCACCCCTCCACTTT. Its protein product is CASSVMEGASNSSPLHF.

As for this clone: Different DNA sequences within this sample yield the same CDR3. V is TRBV19 and J is TRBJ1-2; D is unclear. CDR1 LNHDA and CDR2 SQIVND come from the germline V gene (reference sequence). The V and J ends lost 2 bases and 3 bases respectively, with 4 bases between them. The CDR3 totals 12 residues. This chain's CDR3 is CASSISDYGYTF. In DNA form, the CDR3 reads TGTGCCAGTAGTATATCTGACTATGGCTACACCTTC.

The V call is TRBV10-2, the J call TRBJ1-1; D might be TRBD1 (6 bases). Germline V gives CDR1 WSHSY, CDR2 SAAADI. The V end was cut by 8 bases, the J end by 7 bases, with 14 bases between. The CDR3 runs to 12 residues. The CDR3 DNA reads as TGCGCCAGCGGACCTCAGGGGTTTGAAGCTTTCTTT. As protein: CASGPQGFEAFF.